A single sample gave rise to the 30 T cell receptor beta chains below, sequenced in a study of shared clonotypes between healthy human individuals. Profiling relied on immunoSEQ multiplex PCR, and the TCRdb table lists in-frame clones only, not all of them. This sample has more than 850,000 clones, with more than 75% found just once. The source material was memory CD4+ T cells from PBMCs. Subset defined: CD45RA-negative fraction. These receptor sequences come from a man aged 18 to 29 in good health. Some clones in this sample may be carry-over from other donors' samples.

This clone was seen ten or more times. The chain has TRBV4-1 and TRBJ1-1; TRBD1 is a possible D gene (5 bases). V was cut by 8 bases and J by 0 bases, with 10 bases left in between. The CDR3 runs 13 residues. The V gene's germline CDR1 is MGHRA and CDR2 YSYEKL. CDR3 in amino acids: CASAGTVNTEAFF. Here the CDR3 DNA reads TGCGCCAGCGCGGGGACTGTGAACACTGAAGCTTTCTTT.

The V and J genes are TRBV4-3 and TRBJ2-7; D tentatively reads TRBD1 or TRBD2 (5 bases each). The CDR3 has 15 residues. V lost 1 base and J lost 6, with 16 bases in between. Germline values: CDR1 LGHNA, CDR2 YSLEER. The CDR3 nucleotides are TGCGCCAGCAGCCAAGCCCTCACCCGGGACCGCGAGCAGTACTTC. Its protein product is CASSQALTRDREQYF.

The chain is built from TRBV6-1 and TRBJ2-7; D not resolved. V shed 3 bases and J shed 5 bases, with 11 bases lying between them. CDR3 length: 13 residues. Per the germline V gene, CDR1 is MNHNS and CDR2 is SASEGT. The CDR3 loop reads CASSERIKDEQYF. DNA of the CDR3: TGTGCCAGCAGTGAGCGGATCAAGGACGAGCAGTACTTC.

In DNA, the CDR3 is TGTGCCAGCAGTTTATCGGGACAGGGCTCACCCCTCCACTTT. Amino acids: CASSLSGQGSPLHF. The chain combines TRBV27 with TRBJ1-6; the match to TRBD1 covers 9 bases. Per germline, CDR1 MNHEY and CDR2 SMNVEV (reference sequence). This CDR3 comprises 14 residues. V gave up 0 bases and J gave up 10 bases; unmatched junction bases: 1.

V is TRBV28 and J is TRBJ1-2; 9 nucleotides agree with TRBD1. Per the germline V gene, CDR1 is MDHEN and CDR2 is SYDVKM. The CDR3 totals 11 residues. Trimming removed 8 bases from V and 13 bases from J; junction bases left unmatched: 8. In DNA, the CDR3 is TGTGCCAGCTTGGGACAGGGAGTGTCCACCTTC. Translated: CASLGQGVSTF.

This clone was observed once. The rearrangement links TRBV19 to TRBJ2-2; 12 bases align to TRBD1. Germline V lookup: CDR1 LNHDA, CDR2 SQIVND (reference sequence). V lost 6 bases, J lost 6 bases, and 11 bases stayed unmatched. This CDR3 has 17 residues. The CDR3 reads CASRGQGAKSNAGELFF. Written as DNA, the CDR3 is TGTGCCAGTAGGGGACAGGGGGCGAAGAGCAACGCCGGGGAGCTGTTTTTT.

V usage is TRBV10-3 and J usage is TRBJ1-3, with D perhaps TRBD1 (5 bases). The CDR3 runs to 14 residues. V dropped 2 bases and J dropped 1 base, with 6 bases sitting between them. Germline V gene sequence: CDR1 ENHRY, CDR2 SYGVKD. In DNA form, the CDR3 reads TGTGCCATCAGTGAGGCAGGGTCTGGAAACACCATATATTTT. Protein: CAISEAGSGNTIYF.

This clone was counted a single time. V usage is TRBV5-1 and J usage is TRBJ2-3; no clear D gene. Germline V gene data show CDR1 as SGHRS and CDR2 as YFSETQ. The V end lost 0 bases, the J end lost 6 bases, and 17 bases lay between the germline ends. CDR3 length: 16 residues. The CDR3 bases are TGCGCCAGCAGCTTGGGTGCTCTTCGGTACGTGGATACGCAGTATTTT. Encoded protein: CASSLGALRYVDTQYF.

CDR3 amino acids: CASSLWGQGEETQYF. In nucleotides, the CDR3 is TGCGCCAGCAGCTTGTGGGGACAGGGGGAAGAGACCCAGTACTTC. J is TRBJ2-5 and V is TRBV5-1; TRBD1 matches 11 bases. Losses at the gene ends were 1 base for V and 3 bases for J; bases not matched to a gene: 2. This CDR3 spans 15 amino acids. CDR1 and CDR2 (germline): SGHRS, YFSETQ.

This chain's CDR3 is CASTPPGGREAFF. The DNA for the CDR3 is TGTGCCAGCACCCCCCCCGGGGGAAGAGAAGCTTTCTTT. The chain links TRBV28 to TRBJ1-1; perhaps TRBD1 as D (5 bases). Germline V gives CDR1 MDHEN, CDR2 SYDVKM. V lost 7 bases and J 8 bases, leaving 17 bases between the germline ends. The CDR3 sequence is 13 residues long.

This chain uses TRBV4-1 with TRBJ1-1; 7 bases are a match to TRBD1. Germline CDR1 is MGHRA and CDR2 is YSYEKL. V shed 3 bases, J shed 8 bases, and the junction held 6 bases outside the gene matches. The CDR3 runs to 13 residues. The CDR3 nucleotides are TGCGCCAGCAGCCACCCCCGGGACAGCGAAGCTTTCTTT. It translates to CASSHPRDSEAFF.

The genes are TRBV10-3 and TRBJ2-1; D call uncertain. This CDR3 has 13 amino acids. Germline assignment: CDR1 ENHRY and CDR2 SYGVKD. Trimming stripped 3 bases from V and 9 bases from J, with 12 bases between. The CDR3 reads CAISDGIVSEQFF. The CDR3, as DNA: TGTGCCATCAGTGATGGAATAGTTAGTGAGCAGTTCTTC.

As to this clone: The same CDR3 arises from other DNA sequences in this sample as well. The V gene is TRBV14, the J gene TRBJ2-2; no firm D call. V was cut by 2 bases and J by 5 bases, with 3 bases left in between. The CDR3 contains 12 residues. CDR1 is SGHDN and CDR2 is FVKESK in the germline V gene. CDR3 amino acids: CASSQRTGELFF. CDR3 coding DNA: TGTGCCAGCAGCCAAAGGACCGGGGAGCTGTTTTTT.

The sample holds one count of this clone. This chain connects TRBV2 to TRBJ2-7, with TRBD1 as a possible D gene (6 bases). The CDR3 length is 14 residues. Trimming removed 3 bases from V and 3 bases from J, with 12 bases in between. Germline CDR1 SNHLY, CDR2 FYNNEI. The CDR3 region is CASSEGQGHYEQYF. In DNA form, the CDR3 reads TGTGCCAGCAGTGAGGGGCAGGGGCACTACGAGCAGTACTTC.

This clone was observed a single time. The CDR3 DNA sequence: TGTGCCAGCAGTTTGCACTCCGGGACAGGGGCAGCCTACGAGCAGTACTTC. Protein product: CASSLHSGTGAAYEQYF. J is TRBJ2-7 and V is TRBV27; 10 positions agree with TRBD1. From germline, CDR1 is MNHEY and CDR2 SMNVEV (reference sequence). The CDR3 sequence is 17 residues long. The V segment lost 3 bases and the J segment 2 bases; nucleotides outside the gene matches: 10.

The genes are TRBV28 and TRBJ1-5; D is ambiguous. Germline V gene data show CDR1 as MDHEN and CDR2 as SYDVKM. The CDR3 spans 14 residues. The V end lost 7 bases, the J end lost 2 bases, and 12 bases lay between the germline ends. This CDR3 reads CASMLPQGNQPQHF. The DNA of the CDR3 is TGTGCCAGCATGTTACCGCAGGGCAATCAGCCCCAGCATTTT. Full variable domain (rest looked up from reference TRBV28 and TRBJ1-5): DVKVTQSSRYLVKRTGEKVFLECVQDMDHENMFWYRQDPGLGLRLIYFSYDVKMKEKGDIPEGYSVSREKKERFSLILESASTNQTSMYLCASMLPQGNQPQHFGDGTRLSIL.

The chain recombines TRBV5-1 with TRBJ2-2, with D tentatively TRBD1 (5 bases). Germline CDR1 and CDR2: SGHRS and YFSETQ. Trimming removed 4 bases at V and 1 base at J, with 14 bases between. The CDR3 has 16 residues. The CDR3 spells CASSPRPTGNTGELFF. DNA of the CDR3: TGCGCCAGCAGCCCGCGTCCTACAGGGAACACCGGGGAGCTGTTTTTT.

The genes are TRBV9 and TRBJ2-2, with 7 bases that match TRBD2. The CDR3 extends over 14 amino acids. The V gene's germline CDR1 is SGDLS and CDR2 YYNGEE. V was clipped by 4 bases and J by 5 bases; unmatched bases: 5. The CDR3 loop reads CASSTAGLTGELFF. CDR3 sequence (DNA): TGTGCCAGCAGCACAGCGGGGTTAACCGGGGAGCTGTTTTTT.

This clone was counted between two and nine times. The gene calls are TRBV7-2 and TRBJ1-5, with TRBD1 as a possible D gene (5 bases). Germline assignment: CDR1 SGHTA and CDR2 FQGNSA. The CDR3 is 15 residues long. Trimming removed 5 bases from V and 4 bases from J, with 15 bases in between. This CDR3 is CASSIAGASNQPQHF. The CDR3 DNA reads as TGTGCCAGCAGCATTGCCGGGGCCTCGAATCAGCCCCAGCATTTT.

CDR3 nucleotides: TGTGCCAGCAGTGAGGAGACTAGCGGCCAAGAGACCCAGTACTTC. Amino acids: CASSEETSGQETQYF. The rearrangement links TRBV2 to TRBJ2-5; 9 nucleotides line up with TRBD2. Germline loops: CDR1 SNHLY, CDR2 FYNNEI. V was clipped by 3 bases and J by 1 base; unmatched bases: 3. There are 15 residues in the CDR3.

The chain employs TRBV12-2 and TRBJ2-1; the table's D gene call, TRBD2, was not cross checked with the DNA. TRBV12-2 is termed a pseudogene. The CDR3 contains 16 residues. The CDR3 bases are TGTGCAAGTCGCTTATGTCGCGGGAGAGAGGACAATGAGCAGTTCTTC. Encoded protein: CASRLCRGREDNEQFF.

The rearrangement uses TRBV29-1 and TRBJ2-5, with 10 bases lining up with TRBD1. V gave up 6 bases and J gave up 2 bases; unmatched junction bases: 6. The CDR3 runs to 14 residues. Germline CDR1 SQVTM, CDR2 ANQGSEA. CDR3 region: CSVKDRGTQETQYF. The CDR3 DNA reads as TGCAGCGTCAAGGACAGGGGGACGCAAGAGACCCAGTACTTC.

The genes are TRBV7-9 and TRBJ2-3; D is perhaps TRBD2 (5 bases). V was cut by 5 bases and J by 2 bases, with 8 bases left in between. The CDR3 runs 13 residues. Germline-derived CDR1 and CDR2 are SEHNR and FQNEAQ (reference sequence). Written as DNA, the CDR3 is TGTGCCAGCAGCCAGGACTCCACAGATACGCAGTATTTT. It yields the protein CASSQDSTDTQYF.

The V call is TRBV5-1, the J call TRBJ1-1; D not certain. Per germline, CDR1 SGHRS and CDR2 YFSETQ. The CDR3 is 14 residues long. V lost 2 bases to trimming and J lost 0 bases, with 8 bases between them. CDR3 DNA: TGCGCCAGCAGCTTCCAGAACCTGAACACTGAAGCTTTCTTT. This sequence encodes CASSFQNLNTEAFF.

This clone was detected a few times. The rearrangement joins TRBV6-5 to TRBJ1-1, with unresolved D. Trimming left V 0 bases short and J 8 bases short, with 10 bases between. The CDR3 is 13 residues long. Germline loops: CDR1 MNHEY, CDR2 SVGAGI. The chain's CDR3 is CASSYSRFTEAFF. The CDR3 coding sequence is TGTGCCAGCAGTTACTCGAGATTTACCGAAGCTTTCTTT.

The CDR3 is CSIRTRLANYEQYF. CDR3 nucleotide sequence: TGCAGCATCAGAACTCGGCTAGCCAACTACGAGCAGTACTTC. This chain connects TRBV29-1 to TRBJ2-7; D might be TRBD2 (5 bases). CDR3 length equals 14 residues. Germline V gene sequence: CDR1 SQVTM, CDR2 ANQGSEA. Between the trimmed V and J ends, which lost 8 bases and 3 bases, there was a span of 20 bases.

This clone was counted between two and nine times. The chain uses TRBV25-1 and TRBJ2-1, with 9 bases lining up with TRBD2. Germline V gene sequence: CDR1 MGHDK, CDR2 SYGVNS. The CDR3 covers 14 residues. J gave up 6 bases and V 4 bases, and 4 bases lay outside the gene matches. CDR3 sequence reads: CASSAASGTNEQFF. DNA for the CDR3: TGTGCCAGCAGTGCCGCTAGCGGGACCAATGAGCAGTTCTTC.

In this sample, this clone turned up a few times. The chain joins TRBV30 to TRBJ2-7; D gene ambiguous. The CDR3 totals 14 residues. Trimming stripped 1 base from V and 0 bases from J, with 10 bases between. Germline CDR1 and CDR2: GTSNPN and SVGIG (reference sequence). The CDR3 sequence is CAWSALQRSYEQYF. The CDR3 DNA is TGTGCCTGGAGTGCTTTACAACGCTCCTACGAGCAGTACTTC.

This clone appeared once. This chain uses TRBV28 with TRBJ1-5, with 7 bases matching TRBD1. The ends lost 4 bases at V and 3 bases at J; junction bases unmatched: 6. The CDR3 totals 15 residues. From germline, CDR1 is MDHEN and CDR2 SYDVKM. The chain's CDR3 is CASSYPGQPNQPQHF. In nucleotides, the CDR3 is TGTGCCAGCAGTTACCCGGGACAGCCCAATCAGCCCCAGCATTTT.

This clone was recorded many times. The chain combines TRBV5-1 with TRBJ2-3; 7 bases agree with TRBD1. CDR3 length: 14 amino acids. Looked up from germline, CDR1 is SGHRS and CDR2 is YFSETQ. Trimming at V came to 5 bases and at J to 1 base, leaving 4 bases not matched to a gene. CDR3 residues: CASRYTGGTDTQYF. DNA for the CDR3: TGCGCCAGCAGGTATACAGGGGGCACAGATACGCAGTATTTT.